These T cell receptor beta chains were read from a single sample in a study of post-analysis software for immune sequencing data. TCRdb analysed the PCR reads with MiXCR anew, one entry per CDR3 protein. The sample lists 750,000 to 950,000 distinct CDR3 sequences; about 45% were seen once. Sequenced sample: blood. The origin of the receptors is a girl aged 5-17 years with multiple sclerosis. Each CDR3 is given with its conserved first and last residue. Each record gives: J gene, V gene, CDR3 protein.

>TRBJ2-4|TRBV7-2
CASSLSQGFEDIQYF
>TRBJ1-2|TRBV6-2/TRBV6-3
CASSYPGNNGYTF
>TRBJ2-1|TRBV11-2
CASSKVPWTSSDEQFF
>TRBJ2-3|TRBV20-1
CSATAGQGTDTQYF
>TRBJ2-1|TRBV7-9
CASSPRTNEQFF
>TRBJ1-2|TRBV10-3
CAIWTGGLEGYTF
>TRBJ2-7|TRBV12-3/TRBV12-4
CASSLGDSGRGYEQYF
>TRBJ2-3|TRBV5-4
CASSFGVGQAPDTQYF
>TRBJ1-1|TRBV20-1
CSARATIMNTEAFF
>TRBJ2-5|TRBV7-3
CASSPTGGSETQYF
>TRBJ2-1|TRBV2
CASSPNRLAGGDEQFF
>TRBJ2-7|TRBV29-1
CSVERLAGGDSYEQYF
>TRBJ2-3|TRBV28
CASSLGVGATDTQYF
>TRBJ2-7|TRBV7-2
CASSSLQGDEQYF
>TRBJ2-6|TRBV7-6
CASSLVRGRLAPSSGAKVLTF
>TRBJ2-3|TRBV24-1
CATSDLKGQSTDTQYF
>TRBJ1-2|TRBV6-1
CASTHSRYGYTF
>TRBJ1-2|TRBV2
CARIHYGYTF
>TRBJ1-2|TRBV7-2
CASSALVGGVEGYGYTF
>TRBJ2-1|TRBV20-1
CSARVAMDAVSRNEQFF
>TRBJ2-3|TRBV7-2
CASRLGLAGVGGTDTQYF
>TRBJ2-3|TRBV7-9
CASSQRLAGDADTQYF
>TRBJ2-3|TRBV29-1
CSVRLAGGTDTRYF
>TRBJ1-6|TRBV7-9
CASGSHDERGSGSPLHF
>TRBJ2-7|TRBV6-2/TRBV6-3
CASSIPGYEQYF
>TRBJ2-7|TRBV29-1
CSVEPGPKYEQYF
>NA|TRBV4-2
CASSPNRGQRNEQYF